Detailed here is one T cell receptor (beta chain). Its antigen is currently unknown. This clone may be a read error of a much larger clone one base away. This CDR3 has 9 residues. V lost 6 bases, J lost 8 bases, and 4 bases lay in between. The Oncomine TCR Beta short-read assay sequenced DNA from cultured CD4+ T cells. TCRdb re-analysed the PCR reads in MiXCR, keeping a single row per CDR3 protein. The repertoire holds about 3,800 distinct CDR3 sequences, approximately 15% seen once, with approximately 19% in the top ten. This record comes from a study of vaccination and CD4 T cells after COVID-19. Notes on the study in general: The study examined relatively few convalescent patients and included no early post-infection timepoints. 304 of 307 vaccine-specific clones from convalescent patients were spike mono-reactive.

The treatment here: approximately nine-day PBMC culture with coronavirus spike peptide pools or control peptides (ViraFEST assay). Culture proceeded for approximately ten days, and CD4+ T cells were then isolated by negative selection. This sequence originates from a human donor who had recovered from COVID-19. The chain has TRBV12-3 or TRBV12-4 and TRBJ2-5; D is ambiguous. The sequenced sample consisted of CD4+ T cells from blood, cultured in vitro. The CDR3 DNA sequence: TGTGCCAGCAGGAGCACCCAGTACTTC. Its translation is CASRSTQYF.